This TCR beta chain was sequenced during a study of T cells expressing NK-cell markers. From its re-call of the 5' RACE reads, TCRdb lists each CDR3 protein once, without DNA. There are 20,000 or so distinct CDR3 sequences in the sample, with approximately 53% held by the top ten. CDR3 length equals 12 residues. CDR1 and CDR2 from the germline V gene are SQVTM and ANQGSEA. This clonotype was obtained from a man aged 18 to 69 in good health. Sequencing used blood T cells: a sorted CD56 or NKG2C T cell subset, CD4+ or CD8+ T cells, or bulk PBMC T cells (not recorded which). The V call is TRBV29-1, the J call TRBJ2-5; TCRdb's assignment of TRBD1 cannot be checked, as there is no DNA. The CDR3 region is CSGDRRGETQYF.